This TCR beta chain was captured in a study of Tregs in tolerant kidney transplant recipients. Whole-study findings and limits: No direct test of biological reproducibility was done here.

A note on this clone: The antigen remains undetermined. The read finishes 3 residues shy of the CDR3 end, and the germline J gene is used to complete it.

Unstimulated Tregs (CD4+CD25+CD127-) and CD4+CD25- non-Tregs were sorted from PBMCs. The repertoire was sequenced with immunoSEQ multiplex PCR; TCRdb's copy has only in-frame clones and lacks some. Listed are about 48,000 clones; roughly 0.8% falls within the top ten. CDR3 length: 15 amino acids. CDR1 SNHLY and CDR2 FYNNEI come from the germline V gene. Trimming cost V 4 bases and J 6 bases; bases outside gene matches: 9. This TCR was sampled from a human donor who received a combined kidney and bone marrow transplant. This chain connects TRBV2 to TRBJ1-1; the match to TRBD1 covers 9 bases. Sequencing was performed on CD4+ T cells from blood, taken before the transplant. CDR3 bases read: TGTGCCAGCAGTGCCAGTCCCGGGACAGGGTCTGAA. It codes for CASSASPGTGSE. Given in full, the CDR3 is CASSASPGTGSEAFF.